This T cell receptor (beta chain) was retrieved from a study of shared clonotypes between healthy human individuals. The naive CD8 population came from CD45RO-negative cells selected for CCR7, without terminally differentiated effector memory CD45RA+ cells. Whole-study findings and limits: Blood was the sole source, and tissue repertoires probably differ.

The table lists this clone with a count of one. The antigen is undetermined. Using immunoSEQ multiplex PCR, the repertoire was profiled, and TCRdb retains in-frame clones only, with some absent. The sample lists over 2 million clones, about 95% occurring once. The CDR3 extends over 13 amino acids. Trimming shortened V by 0 bases and J by 3 bases, and 5 bases separated the two germline ends. From germline, CDR1 is GTSNPN and CDR2 SVGIG (reference sequence). The chain combines TRBV30 with TRBJ2-2, with a possible D match to TRBD2 (5 bases). The sequence derives from a man between 18 and 29 years old in good health. The sample taken for sequencing was naive CD8+ T cells sorted from blood. CDR3 coding DNA: TGTGCCTGGAGTGTGGAGGACACCGGGGAGCTGTTTTTT. Protein sequence: CAWSVEDTGELFF.